Below are 25 T cell receptor beta chains sequenced from a single sample in a study of shared clonotypes between healthy human individuals. Repertoires were generated with immunoSEQ multiplex PCR, while TCRdb's copy carries only in-frame clones and drops some. The sample lists under 650,000 clones; 90% to 96% were seen once. The sequenced sample consisted of naive CD4+ T cells sorted from blood. The subset denotes: CD45RA+ positively selected. The receptor set was obtained from a woman aged 25 to 39 in good health.

The sample holds one count of this clone. This sequence joins TRBV9 and TRBJ2-1; 8 bases fit TRBD2. With V trimmed by 3 bases and J by 7 bases, 6 bases remained unmatched. Germline V gene lookup returns CDR1 SGDLS and CDR2 YYNGEE. The CDR3 has 14 residues. CDR3 sequence reads: CASSGSGSENEQFF. CDR3 nucleotide sequence: TGTGCCAGCAGCGGGAGCGGGAGTGAGAATGAGCAGTTCTTC.

This rearrangement joins TRBV7-9 to TRBJ2-7, with TRBD2 as a possible D gene (5 bases). V lost 1 base and J 2 bases, leaving 12 bases between the germline ends. Germline V CDR1 and CDR2: SEHNR, FQNEAQ (reference sequence). The CDR3 is made up of 15 amino acids. CDR3 region: CASSLVGVSTYEQYF. The CDR3 DNA sequence: TGTGCCAGCAGCTTAGTCGGGGTATCAACCTACGAGCAGTACTTC.

V gene TRBV28 combines with J gene TRBJ2-7; perhaps TRBD1 as D (6 bases). This CDR3 spans 15 amino acids. V lost 1 base, J lost 0 bases, and 10 bases lay in between. Looked up from germline, CDR1 is MDHEN and CDR2 is SYDVKM. The CDR3: CASSLFRDTSYEQYF. The CDR3 DNA reads TGTGCCAGCAGTTTATTCCGGGACACCTCCTACGAGCAGTACTTC.

This clone was counted only a few times. This chain joins TRBV4-2 and TRBJ2-3, with D uncertain. The germline V gene has CDR1 LGHNA and CDR2 YNFKEQ. This CDR3 has 15 amino acids. V was clipped by 1 base and J by 5 bases, with 13 bases between them. CDR3 sequence: CASSQGPMRIDTQYF. CDR3 DNA: TGTGCCAGCAGCCAAGGTCCCATGAGAATAGATACGCAGTATTTT.

This chain joins TRBV7-8 and TRBJ2-3; D is unclear. The CDR3 is made up of 15 amino acids. Trimming pared 0 bases from V and 1 base from J, leaving 8 bases between. Germline V gene sequence: CDR1 SGHVS, CDR2 FQNEAQ. The CDR3 sequence is CASSLAGSGTDTQYF. The CDR3 DNA follows: TGTGCCAGCAGCTTAGCAGGGTCCGGCACAGATACGCAGTATTTT.

V and J are TRBV29-1 and TRBJ1-1; 7 nucleotides line up with TRBD1. Germline V gives CDR1 SQVTM, CDR2 ANQGSEA. With V trimmed by 5 bases and J by 1 base, 13 bases remained unmatched. The CDR3 runs to 16 residues. The CDR3 sequence: CSVIGGRGIGNTEAFF. The CDR3 DNA follows: TGCAGCGTTATAGGGGGCAGGGGGATTGGGAACACTGAAGCTTTCTTT.

The J gene is TRBJ2-7, the V gene TRBV7-9; no clear D. Germline V CDR1 and CDR2: SEHNR, FQNEAQ (reference sequence). V dropped 6 bases and J dropped 3 bases, with 9 bases sitting between them. The CDR3 spans 12 residues. DNA for the CDR3: TGTGCCAGCAGACGGGTAAACTACGAGCAGTACTTC. Translation: CASRRVNYEQYF.

The chain uses TRBV10-3 and TRBJ2-1; 10 bases align to TRBD2. The germline gives CDR1 ENHRY, CDR2 SYGVKD. The CDR3 loop spans 15 amino acids. Losses at the gene ends were 0 bases for V and 9 bases for J; bases not matched to a gene: 5. CDR3 in DNA: TGTGCCATCAGTGAGTCGGGGACTAGCGACGGTGAGCAGTTCTTC. Encoded protein: CAISESGTSDGEQFF.

V is TRBV19 and J is TRBJ1-4; no clear D. Germline V gives CDR1 LNHDA, CDR2 SQIVND (reference sequence). CDR3 length equals 16 residues. Trimming removed 2 bases from V and 2 bases from J, with 12 bases in between. For the CDR3, the DNA is TGTGCCAGTAGTATACGCCAGAGATCGACTAATGAAAAACTGTTTTTT. Its protein product is CASSIRQRSTNEKLFF.

The chain uses TRBV15 and TRBJ1-5; TRBD1 matches at 7 bases. This CDR3 is 18 amino acids long. Trimming cost V 3 bases and J 2 bases; bases outside gene matches: 13. Germline lookup yields CDR1 LNHNV and CDR2 YYDKDF (reference sequence). CDR3 loop: CATSRPLNRGLRNQPQHF. In DNA form, the CDR3 reads TGTGCCACCAGCAGGCCTCTAAACAGGGGTTTGCGCAATCAGCCCCAGCATTTT.

The gene calls are TRBV29-1 and TRBJ2-6; possible D gene TRBD2, 5 bases. The CDR3 loop spans 15 amino acids. The V and J ends lost 1 base and 2 bases respectively, with 9 bases between them. The germline V gene encodes CDR1 SQVTM and CDR2 ANQGSEA. In DNA, the CDR3 is TGCAGCGTTGAAGGGACTGCAACTGGGGCCAACGTCCTGACTTTC. Its protein product is CSVEGTATGANVLTF.

The rearrangement uses TRBV5-4 and TRBJ1-2; TRBD1 is a possible D gene (5 bases). From germline, CDR1 is SGHNT and CDR2 YYREEE (reference sequence). The CDR3 contains 14 residues. Deletions cut 4 bases from V and 4 bases from J, with 14 bases between. The CDR3 loop is CASSEGGAAYGYTF. CDR3 DNA: TGTGCCAGCAGCGAGGGAGGGGCGGCCTATGGCTACACCTTC.

This chain connects TRBV4-1 to TRBJ1-4; TRBD1 agrees at 8 bases. The CDR3 sequence is 16 residues long. Looked up from germline, CDR1 is MGHRA and CDR2 is YSYEKL. The junction had 10 bases not matched to a gene; V was cut back by 3 bases and J by 7 bases. CDR3 loop: CASSHDQGAGSEKLFF. For the CDR3, the DNA is TGCGCCAGCAGCCATGATCAGGGGGCAGGAAGTGAAAAACTGTTTTTT.

The genes are TRBV28 and TRBJ2-3; a possible D gene is TRBD2 (6 bases). The CDR3 length is 15 residues. V shed 3 bases and J shed 2 bases, with 12 bases lying between them. Germline V lookup: CDR1 MDHEN, CDR2 SYDVKM. The CDR3 coding sequence is TGTGCCAGCAGTTTCCCTGGGACTTTCACAGATACGCAGTATTTT. Translating gives CASSFPGTFTDTQYF.

Here the CDR3 DNA reads TGTGCCAGTAGTATGGACAGGGGGAATAGGGTGGGTCAGCCCCAGCATTTT. Residues: CASSMDRGNRVGQPQHF. The rearrangement joins TRBV19 to TRBJ1-5; 10 positions match TRBD1. This CDR3 region has 17 residues. CDR1 is LNHDA, CDR2 SQIVND, per germline (reference sequence). The V and J ends lost 3 bases and 6 bases, in that order; junction bases with no gene match: 11.

The J gene is TRBJ1-2, the V gene TRBV28; 8 nucleotides align to TRBD1. The V segment lost 4 bases and the J segment 8 bases; nucleotides outside the gene matches: 9. CDR3 length: 14 amino acids. Germline loops: CDR1 MDHEN, CDR2 SYDVKM. The CDR3 is CASSSPTGAGGYTF. CDR3 nucleotide sequence: TGTGCCAGCAGTTCTCCGACAGGGGCTGGGGGCTACACCTTC.

The V and J genes are TRBV23-1 and TRBJ2-7; the D is unclear. TRBV23-1 is reported as an ORF; its role is uncertain. The CDR3 spans 14 residues. Trimming cost V 2 bases and J 0 bases, with 8 bases left between them. The CDR3 DNA follows: TGCGCCAGCAGTCAAGGGCAGTACTCCTACGAGCAGTACTTC. Amino acid sequence: CASSQGQYSYEQYF.

The rearrangement links TRBV19 to TRBJ1-1; a weak D match, TRBD1 (5 bases). V lost 7 bases and J 0 bases, leaving 21 bases between the germline ends. CDR3 size: 17 residues. Germline loops: CDR1 LNHDA, CDR2 SQIVND (reference sequence). Written as DNA, the CDR3 is TGTGCCAGTACTCCCCCGGACATCCGTAGGGTGAACACTGAAGCTTTCTTT. The encoded protein is CASTPPDIRRVNTEAFF.

The gene calls are TRBV6-5 and TRBJ2-3; 9 bases align to TRBD1. The germline V gene encodes CDR1 MNHEY and CDR2 SVGAGI. The CDR3 is made up of 14 amino acids. The J segment lost 7 bases and the V segment lost 6 bases, leaving 8 bases of the junction unmatched. CDR3 sequence reads: CASRATGGANTQYF. CDR3 nucleotide sequence: TGTGCCAGCAGGGCGACAGGGGGAGCAAATACGCAGTATTTT.

The chain employs TRBV7-2 and TRBJ2-7; 8 nucleotides align to TRBD1. V shed 5 bases, J shed 6 bases, and the junction held 6 bases outside the gene matches. The CDR3 totals 13 residues. CDR1 is SGHTA and CDR2 is FQGNSA in the germline V gene. This chain's CDR3 is CASSPRQGSEQYF. DNA of the CDR3: TGTGCCAGCAGCCCCAGACAGGGGAGCGAGCAGTACTTC.

The V and J genes are TRBV6-7 and TRBJ2-7; 10 nucleotides agree with TRBD1. TRBV6-7 is identified as an open reading frame with a role that is uncertain. J was trimmed by 3 bases and V by 2 bases; bases with no gene match: 7. This CDR3 comprises 16 residues. In DNA form, the CDR3 reads TGTGCCAGCAGTTACCCCTCCGGGACAGGGGTCTACGAGCAGTACTTC. Protein sequence: CASSYPSGTGVYEQYF.

The V call is TRBV4-1, the J call TRBJ1-2; D not resolved. From germline, CDR1 is MGHRA and CDR2 YSYEKL. This CDR3 contains 15 residues. Deletions cut 2 bases from V and 4 bases from J, with 14 bases between. This CDR3 is CASSQIKQWSYGYTF. The CDR3 nucleotides are TGCGCCAGCAGCCAAATCAAACAGTGGAGCTATGGCTACACCTTC.

The rearrangement uses TRBV9 and TRBJ1-2; D is ambiguous. The V and J ends lost 4 bases and 4 bases respectively, with 14 bases between them. The CDR3 runs 14 residues. Germline lookup yields CDR1 SGDLS and CDR2 YYNGEE. Here the CDR3 reads CASSPLGDLYGYTF. In DNA form, the CDR3 reads TGTGCCAGCAGCCCTCTGGGCGACCTCTATGGCTACACCTTC.

The V call is TRBV9, the J call TRBJ1-2, with D unclear. V was shortened by 3 bases and J by 6 bases, with 18 bases between the two germline ends. Germline V gene data show CDR1 as SGDLS and CDR2 as YYNGEE. This CDR3 is built from 15 residues. The CDR3, as DNA: TGTGCCAGCAGCGCGCCAGACTCACTTAGCAATGGCTACACCTTC. Protein product: CASSAPDSLSNGYTF.

V gene TRBV11-2 combines with J gene TRBJ2-7, with 7 bases that match TRBD2. The germline V gene encodes CDR1 SGHAT and CDR2 FQNNGV. The CDR3 consists of 15 residues. The J segment lost 4 bases and the V segment lost 1 base, leaving 7 bases of the junction unmatched. The CDR3 coding sequence is TGTGCCAGCAGCTTAGGTGCGACTAGCCCGTACGAGCAGTACTTC. Residues: CASSLGATSPYEQYF.